The next 17 T cell receptor beta chains were all read from a single sample in a study of regulatory T cells in long-lasting Graves disease. The time point denotes: newly diagnosed GD, antithyroid drugs for less than 3 months. Isolated PBMC RNA provided the starting material for the TCR library. Sequencing libraries for TCR beta were prepared with iRepertoire HTBI primers and Arm-PCR of CDR3 regions. A single record per CDR3 protein comes from TCRdb applying MiXCR to the multiplex PCR reads. The sample has roughly 320,000 distinct CDR3 sequences; roughly 17% are singletons. These data were also reused for a study on T cells in Graves' hyperthyroidism and ophthalmopathy.

The sequencing used peripheral blood mononuclear cells (PBMCs), collected at new diagnosis, from a patient treated with antithyroid drugs. Receptors were obtained from a man aged 35 to 55 with Graves disease.

The J gene is TRBJ2-5, the V gene TRBV18; D unclear. This CDR3 is 16 amino acids long. CDR1 is KGHSH, CDR2 LQKENI, per germline. V was clipped by 5 bases and J by 2 bases, with 18 bases between them. The CDR3 loop reads CASSASMTVQQETQYF. The CDR3 DNA reads as TGTGCCAGCTCAGCCTCCATGACCGTACAACAAGAGACCCAGTACTTC.

The V gene is TRBV19, the J gene TRBJ2-2; D call uncertain. Germline V lookup: CDR1 LNHDA, CDR2 SQIVND (reference sequence). The length of the CDR3 is 14 residues. V was pared by 1 base and J by 6 bases, with 9 bases between. CDR3 sequence reads: CASSIVRVAGELFF. The CDR3 DNA reads as TGTGCCAGTAGTATAGTTAGGGTGGCCGGGGAGCTGTTTTTT.

This clonotype was recorded at least ten times. J is TRBJ2-3 and V is TRBV4-2, with TRBD2 matching 9 bases. From germline, CDR1 is LGHNA and CDR2 YNFKEQ. V shed 4 bases, J shed 4 bases, and the junction held 6 bases outside the gene matches. This CDR3 is 15 amino acids long. The CDR3, as DNA: TGTGCCAGCAGCCTAGCTAGCGGGGTCTCAGATACGCAGTATTTT. Residues: CASSLASGVSDTQYF.

The table lists this clonotype with a count of one. V gene TRBV19 combines with J gene TRBJ2-3; the match to TRBD2 covers 15 bases. This CDR3 is 15 amino acids long. V dropped 5 bases and J dropped 7; count of bases not matched to a gene: 4. Germline V gene sequence: CDR1 LNHDA, CDR2 SQIVND (reference sequence). Here the CDR3 DNA reads TGTGCCAGTAGTCGGACTAGCGGGGGGGGATATACGCAGTATTTT. Protein sequence: CASSRTSGGGYTQYF.

This clonotype was seen many times. The J gene is TRBJ2-5, the V gene TRBV5-1; perhaps TRBD2 as D (5 bases). V was trimmed by 3 bases and J by 2 bases, leaving 5 bases between them. This CDR3 comprises 12 residues. CDR1 SGHRS and CDR2 YFSETQ come from the germline V gene. The CDR3 DNA follows: TGCGCCAGCAGCTGGGAGCAAGAGACCCAGTACTTC. It is translated as CASSWEQETQYF.

Comments on this clonotype: A much larger clone lies a single base off, so this may be a read error. The chain combines TRBV5-5 with TRBJ2-3, with a possible D match to TRBD1 (6 bases). Matching the DNA end better, TRBJ2-5 makes the J call doubtful. Per the germline V gene, CDR1 is SGHKS and CDR2 is YYEKEE (reference sequence). This CDR3 spans 15 amino acids. The chain's CDR3 is CASSLEDTRGEAQYF. The CDR3 DNA reads as TGTGCCAGCAGCTTGGAGGACACCAGGGGAGAGGCCCAGTACTTC.

CDR3 coding DNA: TGTGCCAGCAGCCAAGTCCCCCCGGAGGGGCGCAGGGGCTACACCTTC. Encoded protein: CASSQVPPEGRRGYTF. This chain joins TRBV4-2 and TRBJ1-2, with D perhaps TRBD1 (5 bases). The CDR3 has 16 amino acids. Germline values: CDR1 LGHNA, CDR2 YNFKEQ. V shed 1 base and J shed 8 bases, with 20 bases lying between them.

This clonotype was counted many times. In nucleotides, the CDR3 is TGTGCCAGCAGCGTAGGAGTAGAAGACAATGAGCAGTTCTTC. The encoded protein is CASSVGVEDNEQFF. The chain is built from TRBV9 and TRBJ2-1; D uncertain. The CDR3 loop spans 14 amino acids. Trimming took off 0 bases at V and 5 bases at J, with 9 bases between the two ends. Germline values: CDR1 SGDLS, CDR2 YYNGEE.

This clonotype was seen only a few times. V is TRBV4-3 and J is TRBJ2-1; 16 bases line up with TRBD2. V lost 0 bases, J lost 9 bases, and 14 bases stayed unmatched. The CDR3 is made up of 20 amino acids. Germline V lookup: CDR1 LGHNA, CDR2 YSLEER. CDR3 protein: CASSQDPGTSGGVGGFEQFF. The CDR3, as DNA: TGCGCCAGCAGCCAAGATCCCGGGACTAGCGGGGGGGTGGGTGGTTTTGAGCAGTTCTTC.

The V gene is TRBV6-2 or TRBV6-3, the J gene TRBJ1-5, with D perhaps TRBD1 (5 bases). Trimming took off 8 bases at V and 0 bases at J, with 11 bases between the two ends. The CDR3 consists of 14 residues. In germline, CDR1 is MNHEY, CDR2 SVGEGT. DNA of the CDR3: TGTGCCAGCGCGGAGGGGTATAGCAATCAGCCCCAGCATTTT. Protein sequence: CASAEGYSNQPQHF.

Many counts were recorded for this clonotype. V usage is TRBV28 and J usage is TRBJ2-7, with TRBD2 matching 11 bases. The ends lost 6 bases at V and 3 bases at J; junction bases unmatched: 16. Germline V gene lookup returns CDR1 MDHEN and CDR2 SYDVKM. This CDR3 is built from 18 residues. The CDR3 nucleotides read TGTGCCAGCAGCACCTGCCCTAACGGGACTAGCGGCTGCTACGAGCAGTACTTC. This encodes CASSTCPNGTSGCYEQYF.

CDR3 residues: CASSQEVSGGNTGELFF. CDR3 DNA sequence: TGCGCCAGCAGCCAAGAAGTGAGCGGGGGGAACACCGGGGAGCTGTTTTTT. The genes are TRBV4-1 and TRBJ2-2; TRBD2 agrees at 8 bases. Trimming at V came to 0 bases and at J to 1 base, leaving 4 bases not matched to a gene. The germline V gene has CDR1 MGHRA and CDR2 YSYEKL. This CDR3 spans 17 amino acids.

This clonotype was picked up many times. The gene calls are TRBV27 and TRBJ2-5; no clear D gene. Germline CDR1 MNHEY, CDR2 SMNVEV (reference sequence). This CDR3 spans 16 amino acids. Trimming took 7 bases from V and 2 from J, leaving 20 bases between them. This CDR3 is CASTRIGSIPQETQYF. In DNA, the CDR3 is TGTGCCAGCACCCGTATAGGCAGTATCCCTCAAGAGACCCAGTACTTC.

This clonotype has at least ten counts. This chain joins TRBV30 and TRBJ2-7; TRBD1 aligns across 8 bases. The CDR3 has 14 residues. Unmatched junction bases numbered 8, after V lost 2 bases and J lost 5 bases. Germline-derived CDR1 and CDR2 are GTSNPN and SVGIG (reference sequence). The CDR3 DNA is TGTGCCTGGAGTAAGTGGACAGGGACCCACGAGCAGTACTTC. Translation: CAWSKWTGTHEQYF.

This chain joins TRBV18 and TRBJ2-7; D gene uncertain. The CDR3 has 15 amino acids. Germline V gives CDR1 KGHSH, CDR2 LQKENI. Trimming left V 4 bases short and J 6 bases short, with 19 bases between. In DNA form, the CDR3 reads TGTGCCAGCTCACTCGAGCAGTCGCCGGTGGGCGAGCAGTACTTC. It translates to CASSLEQSPVGEQYF.

As concerns this clonotype: A much larger clone lies one base from this, so it may be a read error. The chain combines TRBV20-1 with TRBJ1-1, with 7 bases matching TRBD1. The CDR3 sequence is 15 residues long. Germline V gives CDR1 DFQATT, CDR2 SNEGSKA (reference sequence). In DNA, the CDR3 is TGCAATGCTAGAGATCGAACAGGGGCGAACACTGAAGCTTTCTTT. As protein: CNARDRTGANTEAFF.

Concerning this clonotype itself: This likely reflects a read error, since a far larger clone is one base away. This sequence joins TRBV20-1 and TRBJ2-1; a possible D gene is TRBD1 (6 bases). The J call may not be correct, given that the DNA end is closer to TRBJ2-3. CDR1 is DFQATT, CDR2 SNEGSKA, per germline (reference sequence). The CDR3 is 16 residues long. Written as DNA, the CDR3 is TGCAGTGCTAGAGGTCTCATAAGGGGGAGCACAGGTACGCAGTATTTT. Translation: CSARGLIRGSTGTQYF.